A single sample gave rise to the 8 T cell receptor beta chains below, sequenced in a study of T-cell memory formation after mild COVID-19. TCRdb ran MiXCR on the 5' RACE reads and lists one entry per CDR3 protein. Altogether roughly 110,000 distinct CDR3 sequences are present, roughly 12% being singletons, with the ten largest covering roughly 27%. The sequenced sample consisted of PBMCs or a T cell subset sorted from them (not recorded which). The receptors were sampled from an adult woman who had mild COVID-19 (a few samples of this study predate the infection). Cell type and time point are not known.

This clonotype showed up just a few times. V usage is TRBV20-1 and J usage is TRBJ2-1; TRBD2 agrees at 10 bases. The J segment lost 8 bases and the V segment lost 4 bases, leaving 14 bases of the junction unmatched. Looked up from germline, CDR1 is DFQATT and CDR2 is SNEGSKA (reference sequence). This CDR3 comprises 16 residues. The CDR3 bases are TGCAGTGCTAATGCGGAAGAGCGGGAGGGATGGGATGAGCAGTTCTTC. Encoded protein: CSANAEEREGWDEQFF.

The chain recombines TRBV7-9 with TRBJ1-2; 7 bases fit TRBD1. The CDR3 has 12 residues. The germline gives CDR1 SEHNR, CDR2 FQNEAQ (reference sequence). V gave up 4 bases and J gave up 7 bases; unmatched junction bases: 3. CDR3 sequence: CASSSTGSGYTF. The CDR3 coding sequence is TGTGCCAGCAGCTCGACAGGGAGTGGCTACACCTTC.

Many counts were recorded for this clonotype. The CDR3 sequence: CASSQDYFGTSGSSYNEQFF. The CDR3, as DNA: TGCGCCAGCAGCCAAGATTATTTCGGGACTAGCGGGAGCTCCTACAATGAGCAGTTCTTC. The chain links TRBV4-3 to TRBJ2-1; TRBD2 agrees at 14 bases. The CDR3 contains 20 residues. Trimming at V came to 0 bases and at J to 0 bases, leaving 7 bases not matched to a gene. Germline CDR1 LGHNA, CDR2 YSLEER.

This clonotype was counted many times. CDR3 loop: CASSLSTGAGNQPQHF. CDR3 nucleotides: TGTGCCAGCAGCTTGTCTACAGGGGCTGGCAATCAGCCCCAGCATTTT. The V call is TRBV5-6, the J call TRBJ1-5; 7 nucleotides align to TRBD1. The germline V gene encodes CDR1 SGHDT and CDR2 YYEEEE. The length of the CDR3 is 16 residues. Trimming removed 1 base from V and 2 bases from J; junction bases left unmatched: 6.

This clonotype was seen a few times. The chain joins TRBV29-1 to TRBJ2-7; the match to TRBD1 covers 8 bases. V shed 4 bases, J shed 1 base, and the junction held 6 bases outside the gene matches. The germline V gene encodes CDR1 SQVTM and CDR2 ANQGSEA. The CDR3 sequence is 14 residues long. The CDR3 region has the DNA TGCAGCGTTGTCGACAGGGGCTTTTCCTACGAGCAGTACTTC. Encoded protein: CSVVDRGFSYEQYF.

The gene calls are TRBV24-1 and TRBJ2-7, with TRBD1 matching 10 bases. CDR3 length: 16 amino acids. Germline CDR1 reads KGHDR; CDR2 reads SFDVKD. The V gene end was trimmed by 4 bases and the J gene end by 5 bases; junction bases not matched to a gene: 10. The CDR3 sequence is CATSEGPGQGIHEQYF. In nucleotides, the CDR3 is TGTGCCACCAGTGAGGGACCGGGACAGGGGATCCACGAGCAGTACTTC.

This clonotype was counted ten times or more. At one end the junction does not follow the germline gene, possibly because of a read error. The J gene is TRBJ2-1, the V gene TRBV7-9, with D perhaps matching TRBD2 (5 bases). Germline values: CDR1 SEHNR, CDR2 FQNEAQ (reference sequence). The CDR3 has 15 amino acids. This CDR3 reads CASSLGESRHKEQFF. The CDR3 nucleotides read TGTGCCAGCAGCTTAGGGGAGTCTCGACACAAAGAGCAGTTCTTC.

Only a few counts were recorded for this clonotype. The CDR3 DNA follows: TGTGCCAGCAGCATGGAGGAGATCCGTAATGAGCAGTTCTTC. Translated: CASSMEEIRNEQFF. The V and J genes are TRBV6-2 or TRBV6-3 and TRBJ2-1, with D possibly matching TRBD2 (5 bases). V was shortened by 6 bases and J by 7 bases, with 16 bases between the two germline ends. The CDR3 is made up of 14 amino acids. Germline-derived CDR1 and CDR2 are MNHEY and SVGEGT.